This T cell receptor beta chain was observed in a study of shared clonotypes between healthy human individuals. Overall study results and limits: Researchers sampled only blood; tissue repertoires likely differ. Lower generation probabilities were found for non-shared clonotypes than for those shared by all four donors.

Assay used: immunoSEQ multiplex PCR; TCRdb lists only in-frame clones, some missing. The sample lists 1,100,000 or so clones, 75% to 80% occurring once. The CDR3 covers 16 residues. The trim removed 0 bases at V and 6 bases at J, leaving 10 bases unmatched. The germline V gene encodes CDR1 SGDLS and CDR2 YYNGEE. This clone has only a few counts. No antigen is known for it. Sequencing was performed on memory CD4+ T cells from PBMCs. Sample subset: CD45RA-negative fraction. The chain employs TRBV9 and TRBJ2-7; 9 bases fit TRBD1. The origin of this receptor is a man younger than 30 in good health. Some clones in this sample may be carry-over from other donors' samples. The CDR3 DNA reads TGTGCCAGCAGCGTAGGTCCCGGGACAGGGTCGGGCGAGCAGTACTTC. This gives the protein CASSVGPGTGSGEQYF.